These 7 T cell receptor beta chains were all obtained from the same sample, sequenced in a study of yellow fever vaccine responses in identical twins. TCRdb analysed the RT-PCR reads with MiXCR anew, one entry per CDR3 protein. The sample records thousands of distinct CDR3 sequences, 82% being singletons. Sample: T cells from blood (PBMCs), unsorted or a sorted subset (not recorded which), taken before or after yellow fever vaccination (not recorded which). The receptors originated from a woman aged 18-30 years who received the yellow fever vaccine.

This chain's CDR3 is CASSLEGGEQFF. CDR3 sequence (DNA): TGTGCCAGCAGCTTAGAGGGGGGTGAGCAGTTCTTC. This sequence joins TRBV7-9 and TRBJ2-1; D possibly matches TRBD1 or TRBD2 (6 bases each). This CDR3 contains 12 residues. The V gene's germline CDR1 is SEHNR and CDR2 FQNEAQ (reference sequence). The V end lost 1 base, the J end lost 9 bases, and 7 bases lay between the germline ends.

The chain links TRBV5-3 to TRBJ2-1; maybe TRBD1 (6 bases). TRBV5-3 is labeled an ORF, and its function is uncertain. The V and J ends lost 10 bases and 5 bases respectively, with 22 bases between them. This CDR3 comprises 15 residues. As DNA, the CDR3 is TGTGCCCCCGGACAGATCAAGCCCGTTAACAATGAGCAGTTCTTC. This gives the protein CAPGQIKPVNNEQFF.

V and J are TRBV27 and TRBJ2-7; D unclear. Germline assignment: CDR1 MNHEY and CDR2 SMNVEV (reference sequence). V was pared by 0 bases and J by 2 bases, with 5 bases between. CDR3 size: 13 residues. This CDR3 is CASSLSPAYEQYF. CDR3 bases: TGTGCCAGCAGTTTATCTCCGGCCTACGAGCAGTACTTC.

The rearrangement links TRBV15 to TRBJ2-1; 9 positions agree with TRBD2. Trimming cost V 5 bases and J 2 bases; bases outside gene matches: 4. The CDR3 is 15 amino acids. CDR1 LNHNV and CDR2 YYDKDF come from the germline V gene (reference sequence). The CDR3 coding sequence is TGTGCCACCAGCGGTAGCGGGGGCGCCTACAATGAGCAGTTCTTC. Translation: CATSGSGGAYNEQFF. Using reference TRBV15 and TRBJ2-1 for the parts outside the CDR3, the full variable domain is DAMVIQNPRYQVTQFGKPVTLSCSQTLNHNVMYWYQQKSSQAPKLLFHYYDKDFNNEADTPDNFQSRRPNTSFCFLDIRSPGLGDTAMYLCATSGSGGAYNEQFFGPGTRLTVL.

This clonotype occurred a few times. The chain uses TRBV2 and TRBJ1-2; D ambiguous. Per germline, CDR1 SNHLY and CDR2 FYNNEI. The CDR3 covers 15 residues. Deletions cut 3 bases from V and 2 bases from J, with 13 bases between. For the CDR3, the DNA is TGTGCCAGCAGTGATTATGAACCACTAAACTATGGCTACACCTTC. Protein sequence: CASSDYEPLNYGYTF. Using reference TRBV2 and TRBJ1-2 for the parts outside the CDR3, the full variable domain is EPEVTQTPSHQVTQMGQEVILRCVPISNHLYFYWYRQILGQKVEFLVSFYNNEISEKSEIFDDQFSVERPDGSNFTLKIRSTKLEDSAMYFCASSDYEPLNYGYTFGSGTRLTVV.

The rearrangement uses TRBV12-3 or TRBV12-4 and TRBJ2-1, with 9 bases fitting TRBD2. V was pared by 5 bases and J by 2 bases, with 4 bases of the junction left unmatched. The CDR3 covers 15 residues. The DNA of the CDR3 is TGTGCCAGCAGTCCTAGCGGGGACGCCTACAATGAGCAGTTCTTC. Translating it yields CASSPSGDAYNEQFF.

The CDR3: CASSHYPPRDSYNEQFF. CDR3 DNA sequence: TGTGCCAGCAGCCACTACCCCCCCCGGGATTCCTACAATGAGCAGTTCTTC. This chain uses TRBV14 with TRBJ2-1, with D perhaps matching TRBD2 (5 bases). Trimming left V 3 bases short and J 1 base short, with 16 bases between. This CDR3 region has 17 residues. Germline CDR1 SGHDN, CDR2 FVKESK.